This T cell receptor (beta chain) was identified during a study of blood T cell repertoires in COVID-19. Data came from immunoSEQ multiplex PCR; TCRdb stores just in-frame clones and leaves some out. Of 150,000 to 200,000 clones in the sample, over 80% were seen once. The CDR3 consists of 15 residues. Germline assignment: CDR1 SGHDT and CDR2 YYEEEE. V lost 4 bases and J 5 bases, leaving 16 bases between the germline ends. The source material was peripheral blood. This TCR derives from a woman between 25 and 40 years old with acute or convalescent COVID-19. V gene TRBV5-6 combines with J gene TRBJ2-1; TRBD1 is a possible D gene (6 bases). The CDR3 DNA reads as TGTGCCAGCAGCCCGGTGGGGGACAATGACAATGAGCAGTTCTTC. Its protein is CASSPVGDNDNEQFF. The whole variable domain, filled in from reference TRBV5-6 and TRBJ2-1, reads DAGVTQSPTHLIKTRGQQVTLRCSPKSGHDTVSWYQQALGQGPQFIFQYYEEEERQRGNFPDRFSGHQFPNYSSELNVNALLLGDSALYLCASSPVGDNDNEQFFGPGTRLTVL.